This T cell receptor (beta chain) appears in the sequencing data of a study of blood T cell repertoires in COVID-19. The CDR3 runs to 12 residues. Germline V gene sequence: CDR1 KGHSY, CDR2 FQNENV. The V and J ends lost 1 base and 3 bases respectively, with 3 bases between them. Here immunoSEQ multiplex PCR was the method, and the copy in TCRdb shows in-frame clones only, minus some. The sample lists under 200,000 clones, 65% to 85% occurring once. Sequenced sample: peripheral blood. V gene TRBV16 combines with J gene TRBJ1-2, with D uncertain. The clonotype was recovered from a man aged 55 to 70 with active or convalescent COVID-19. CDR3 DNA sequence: TGTGCCAGCAGCCAATTCTACTATGGCTACACCTTC. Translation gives CASSQFYYGYTF.